The sequence of this TCR beta chain was determined in a study of T cells in Graves' hyperthyroidism and ophthalmopathy. Study information: Peripheral blood samples were taken at initial diagnosis, prior to any treatment.

The CDR3 covers 15 residues. Deletions cut 6 bases from V and 0 bases from J, with 9 bases between. Germline CDR1 reads MDHEN; CDR2 reads SYDVKM. Study-level findings and limits: Through a model of 13 V-J features, ophthalmopathy was separated from stable hyperthyroidism. Blood held most thyroid clonotypes expanded above 0.001 frequency.

The investigators amplified TCR beta CDR3 regions from RNA transcripts. The HTBI primer set served for first-round RT-PCR of the TCR CDR3. A single record per CDR3 protein comes from TCRdb applying MiXCR to the multiplex PCR reads. Of around 500,000 distinct CDR3 sequences listed, 14% are singletons. This clonotype was counted at least ten times. Its matching antigen is unknown. J is TRBJ2-6 and V is TRBV28; D could derive from TRBD1 or TRBD2 (5 bases each). This receptor was identified in a woman in her 40s with Graves' hyperthyroidism. Input material: blood. CDR3 DNA sequence: TGTGCCAGCAGGGCAGGGAGCTCTGGGGCCAACGTCCTGACTTTC. Protein product: CASRAGSSGANVLTF.